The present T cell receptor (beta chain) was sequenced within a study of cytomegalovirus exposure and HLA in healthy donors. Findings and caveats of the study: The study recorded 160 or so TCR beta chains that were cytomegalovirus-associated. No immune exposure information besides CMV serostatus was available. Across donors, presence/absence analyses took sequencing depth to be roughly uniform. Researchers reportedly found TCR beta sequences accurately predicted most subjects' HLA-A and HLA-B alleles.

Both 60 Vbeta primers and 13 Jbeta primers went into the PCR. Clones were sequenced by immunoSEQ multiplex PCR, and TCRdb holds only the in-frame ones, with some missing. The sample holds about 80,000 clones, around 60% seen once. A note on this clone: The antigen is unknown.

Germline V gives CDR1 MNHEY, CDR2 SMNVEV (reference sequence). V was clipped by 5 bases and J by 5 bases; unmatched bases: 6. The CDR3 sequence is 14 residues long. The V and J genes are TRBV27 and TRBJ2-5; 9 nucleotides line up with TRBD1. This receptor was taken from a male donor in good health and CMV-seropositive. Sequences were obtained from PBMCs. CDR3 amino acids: CASSAQGARETQYF. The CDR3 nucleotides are TGTGCCAGCAGTGCACAGGGGGCGCGGGAGACCCAGTACTTC.